This TCR beta chain was sequenced for a study of T cells after posttransplantation cyclophosphamide. A marrow graft followed busulfan-fludarabine conditioning, with cyclophosphamide on days +3 and +4. Germline loops: CDR1 MNHNY, CDR2 SVGAGI (reference sequence). The CDR3 consists of 16 residues. V shed 6 bases and J 6 bases; nucleotides not matched to a gene: 11. Assay used: immunoSEQ multiplex PCR; TCRdb lists only in-frame clones, some missing. The data contain about 4,200 clones, 81% of them seen just once; the ten biggest clones take up roughly a sixth. Here the sequenced sample was PBMCs, taken after an allogeneic stem cell transplant with post-transplant cyclophosphamide. The chain joins TRBV6-6 to TRBJ2-1, with 10 nucleotides matching TRBD2. The receptor was isolated from a female patient aged 50-59 years who received an allogeneic stem cell transplant from a related donor, was CMV-positive, and had no GVHD. Among the T cells, some may be from the graft donor. CDR3 DNA sequence: TGTGCCAGCAGCCAGGGGCGGACTAGCGGAGGCAATGAGCAGTTCTTC. As protein: CASSQGRTSGGNEQFF.